The rows below give T cell receptor beta chains drawn from one sample of a study of persistence of HIV-infected CD4 T cells. Their antigen targets remain unknown. This table comes from immunoSEQ multiplex PCR, and its TCRdb copy is limited to in-frame clones, with some not included. The sample has some 40,000 clones; roughly nine tenths are singletons. The sample consisted of CD4+ T cells sorted from PBMCs after approximately 20-hour stimulation, taken from a patient who received antiretroviral therapy. The receptors derive from an adult man with HIV who was CMV-seropositive. Each CDR3 is given with its conserved first and last residue. D genes are given only for firm matches. For some rows the clone size is stated as once, few or many, or as a class when expanded; others skip it.

j_call v_call clone_size cdr3_length d_call cdr3_nt cdr3_aa
TRBJ1-2 TRBV9 - 15 - TGTGCCAGCAGCGTAGGGGGAGTTTCTAACTATGGCTACACCTTC CASSVGGVSNYGYTF
TRBJ2-3 TRBV6-1 - 14 - TGTGCCAGCTACATGCAGGGCTCCACAGATACGCAGTATTTT CASYMQGSTDTQYF
TRBJ2-7 TRBV24-1 - 13 - TGTGCCACCAGTGGGGACATGGGATACGAGCAGTACTTC CATSGDMGYEQYF
TRBJ1-1 TRBV28 - 14 - TGTGCCAGCAGGGTGGGACGCCAGAACACTGAAGCTTTCTTT CASRVGRQNTEAFF
TRBJ2-2 TRBV5-1 - 13 - TGCGCCAGCAGCTTCAACAGGGCCGGGGAGCTGTTTTTT CASSFNRAGELFF
TRBJ1-2 TRBV3-1/TRBV3-2 - 17 TRBD1 TGTGTCAGCAGCCCGAGCGAGGACAGGGGGCGCCGCTATGGCTACACCTTC CVSSPSEDRGRRYGYTF
TRBJ2-1 TRBV19 once 16 TRBD1 TGTGCCAGTAGTGTTACAGGGGAAAGCTCCTACAATGAGCAGTTCTTC CASSVTGESSYNEQFF
TRBJ1-6 TRBV28 - 12 - TGTGCCAGCAGTTTGCCCAACCCCCCCGTCCACTTT CASSLPNPPVHF
TRBJ1-2 TRBV5-1 - 17 TRBD1 TGCGCCAGCAGCTCGGGGGACAGGGACCGCCGAGGAGGTGGCTACACCTTC CASSSGDRDRRGGGYTF
TRBJ2-4 TRBV19 - 19 TRBD2 TGTGCCAGTAGATCCCCGGGACTAGCGGGGATGGTAGCCAAAAACATTCAGTACTTC CASRSPGLAGMVAKNIQYF
TRBJ2-6 TRBV6-5 once 15 - TGTGCCGCGCGCCAGGGTCGCTCTGGGGCCAACGTCCTGACTTTC CAARQGRSGANVLTF